Listed below are T cell receptor beta chains from one sample, sequenced in a study of blood T cells in healthy people across ages. Using its own MiXCR run on the 5' RACE reads, TCRdb lists one record per CDR3 protein. The repertoire holds under 700,000 distinct CDR3 sequences, with approximately 25% as singletons. This sample also appeared in a second study, on T cells of mothers and their children.

Sequences were obtained from blood. The receptor source for this set is a boy aged 5 to 17 in good health. The CDR3 runs from the conserved cysteine through the conserved F or W. D genes are given only for firm matches. Part of the rows lack a size; the others show once, few, many or a class for expanded clones.

TRBV19	.	few	TRBJ1-1	CASSALGAVNTEAFF	TGTGCCAGTAGTGCCCTCGGGGCGGTGAACACTGAAGCTTTCTTT
TRBV10-3	.	few	TRBJ2-1	CATSPGPPRNEQFF	TGTGCCACCTCGCCAGGACCCCCGCGGAATGAGCAGTTCTTC
TRBV7-6	TRBD1	many	TRBJ1-4	CASSEDRAVNEKLFF	TGTGCCAGCAGCGAAGACAGGGCCGTTAATGAAAAACTGTTTTTT
TRBV7-7	.	.	TRBJ2-5	CASSMAGRETQYF	TGTGCTAGCAGCATGGCAGGTAGAGAGACCCAGTACTTC
TRBV7-9	TRBD2	.	TRBJ2-3	CASSVGLAGFQDTQYF	TGTGCCAGCAGCGTCGGACTAGCGGGTTTCCAAGATACGCAGTATTTT
TRBV28	.	.	TRBJ2-7	CASSGWRSSYEQYF	TGTGCCAGCAGTGGTTGGCGTTCCTCCTACGAGCAGTACTTC
TRBV6-5	.	.	TRBJ1-2	CVSSSDRSYGYTF	TGTGTCAGCAGTTCCGATCGTAGCTATGGCTACACCTTC
TRBV7-6	.	few	TRBJ2-1	CASSLSSLSYNEQFF	TGTGCCAGCAGCTTGAGTAGCCTGTCCTACAATGAGCAGTTCTTC
TRBV6-6	.	.	TRBJ2-5	CASSYVGRETQYF	TGTGCCAGCAGTTACGTCGGCCGAGAGACCCAGTACTTC
TRBV5-1	.	.	TRBJ1-3	CASSGGQRSSGNTIYF	TGCGCCAGCAGCGGCGGACAGCGGAGCTCTGGAAACACCATATATTTT
TRBV2	.	few	TRBJ1-5	CASRGYSNQPQHF	TGTGCCAGCAGGGGTTATAGCAATCAGCCCCAGCATTTT
TRBV28	TRBD2	.	TRBJ2-3	CASRLAGGRLGTQYF	TGTGCCAGCAGACTAGCGGGGGGCCGCTTGGGTACGCAGTATTTT
TRBV7-3	.	few	TRBJ2-3	CASSSEPSTGHTQYF	TGTGCCAGCAGCTCCGAACCTTCGACAGGCCATACGCAGTATTTT
TRBV5-1	.	.	TRBJ1-2	CASSPGLDYNYGYTF	TGCGCCAGCAGCCCCGGACTGGATTATAACTATGGCTACACCTTC
TRBV11-1	TRBD2	few	TRBJ2-1	CASSTRSGLAGGSSYNEQFF	TGTGCCAGCAGCACCCGGTCTGGCCTAGCGGGTGGCAGCTCCTACAATGAGCAGTTCTTC
TRBV7-2	TRBD1	many	TRBJ1-5	CASSYTPDRVDQPQHF	TGTGCCAGCAGCTACACGCCGGACAGGGTGGATCAGCCCCAGCATTTT
TRBV6-2/TRBV6-3	.	few	TRBJ2-7	CATGVGAYEQYF	TGTGCCACGGGGGTTGGGGCCTACGAGCAGTACTTC
TRBV6-6	.	few	TRBJ1-4	CASSYNQGTTNEKLFF	TGTGCCAGCAGTTACAATCAGGGGACAACTAATGAAAAACTGTTTTTT
TRBV7-2	TRBD1	.	TRBJ2-3	CASSHGQGATDTQYF	TGTGCCAGCAGCCACGGACAGGGGGCCACAGATACGCAGTATTTT
TRBV6-4	TRBD2	.	TRBJ2-3	CASGQGGVQYF	TGTGCCAGCGGCCAGGGAGGGGTGCAGTATTTT
TRBV10-3	.	.	TRBJ2-4	CAISDGARNIQYF	TGTGCCATCAGTGATGGGGCTAGGAACATTCAGTACTTC
TRBV3-1	.	.	TRBJ1-2	CASSQTGRERANYGYTF	TGTGCCAGCAGCCAAACGGGACGGGAAAGAGCTAACTATGGCTACACCTTC
TRBV2	.	.	TRBJ2-5	CASNKADQETQYF	TGTGCCAGCAACAAGGCAGACCAAGAGACCCAGTACTTC
TRBV28	.	.	TRBJ1-2	CASSPHDNYGYTF	TGTGCCAGCAGTCCTCATGATAACTATGGCTACACCTTC
TRBV11-2	.	.	TRBJ2-1	CASSLGDLKQFF	TGTGCCAGCAGCTTAGGAGATTTGAAGCAGTTCTTC
TRBV12-3/TRBV12-4	.	.	TRBJ2-6	CASTLQGTAGGANVLTF	TGTGCCAGCACCCTACAAGGGACAGCGGGCGGGGCCAACGTCCTGACTTTC
TRBV27	.	.	TRBJ1-2	CASSLNSGPFSGYTF	TGTGCCAGCAGTTTAAATTCAGGGCCCTTCTCTGGCTACACCTTC
TRBV3-1	TRBD2	few	TRBJ2-1	CASSQDRRLAGAIEQFF	TGTGCCAGCAGCCAAGATCGAAGACTAGCGGGAGCCATTGAGCAGTTCTTC
TRBV29-1	TRBD1	.	TRBJ1-2	CSAAGTGTNYGYTF	TGCAGCGCCGCCGGGACAGGGACTAACTATGGCTACACCTTC
TRBV4-1	TRBD1	.	TRBJ2-5	CASSQDGGQGPETQYF	TGCGCCAGCAGCCAAGATGGAGGACAGGGCCCAGAGACCCAGTACTTC
TRBV18	.	once	TRBJ1-4	CASSPPAGEKEKLFF	TGTGCCAGCTCACCACCCGCGGGGGAGAAGGAAAAACTGTTTTTT
TRBV6-2/TRBV6-3	TRBD1	few	TRBJ1-6	CASRSGQGSSPLHF	TGTGCCAGCAGATCTGGACAGGGTAGCTCACCCCTCCACTTT
TRBV4-3	.	.	TRBJ1-1	CASSQDLGAGVSGAFF	TGCGCCAGCAGCCAAGATTTGGGTGCGGGCGTCTCTGGAGCTTTCTTT
TRBV7-9	TRBD2	few	TRBJ2-7	CASSLDGLASSYEQYF	TGTGCCAGCAGCTTAGACGGACTAGCGAGCTCCTACGAGCAGTACTTC
TRBV29-1	.	few	TRBJ2-6	CSVDQSSGANVLTF	TGCAGCGTTGATCAGTCCTCTGGGGCCAACGTCCTGACTTTC
TRBV24-1	TRBD1	few	TRBJ2-5	CATSDQGQGRETQYF	TGTGCCACCAGTGACCAAGGACAGGGTCGAGAGACCCAGTACTTC
TRBV5-1	.	.	TRBJ2-2	CASSLEWQGSSGELFF	TGCGCCAGCAGCTTGGAGTGGCAGGGATCGTCCGGGGAGCTGTTTTTT
TRBV15	TRBD1	.	TRBJ2-5	CATSVRTGLQETQYF	TGTGCCACCAGCGTCCGGACAGGTCTCCAGGAGACCCAGTACTTC
TRBV28	.	.	TRBJ2-5	CASRSIRGMVETQYF	TGTGCCAGCAGATCCATACGGGGGATGGTGGAGACCCAGTACTTC
TRBV4-3	.	.	TRBJ1-5	CASSPVQGQPQHF	TGCGCCAGCAGCCCGGTTCAGGGTCAGCCCCAGCATTTT
TRBV2	TRBD2	.	TRBJ2-7	CASSETAGGAGYEQYF	TGTGCCAGCAGTGAGACAGCCGGGGGGGCCGGGTACGAGCAGTACTTC
TRBV28	.	.	TRBJ2-3	CASSPQVYTQYF	TGTGCCAGCAGCCCTCAAGTCTATACGCAGTATTTT
TRBV7-2	.	.	TRBJ2-5	CASSTRGDIQETQYF	TGTGCCAGCAGCACACGTGGGGATATCCAAGAGACCCAGTACTTC
TRBV9	TRBD2	few	TRBJ2-2	CASSVVAGANTGELFF	TGTGCCAGCAGCGTAGTCGCGGGAGCGAACACCGGGGAGCTGTTTTTT
TRBV20-1	.	.	TRBJ1-2	CSASGGYGYTF	TGCAGTGCTAGCGGTGGCTATGGCTACACCTTC